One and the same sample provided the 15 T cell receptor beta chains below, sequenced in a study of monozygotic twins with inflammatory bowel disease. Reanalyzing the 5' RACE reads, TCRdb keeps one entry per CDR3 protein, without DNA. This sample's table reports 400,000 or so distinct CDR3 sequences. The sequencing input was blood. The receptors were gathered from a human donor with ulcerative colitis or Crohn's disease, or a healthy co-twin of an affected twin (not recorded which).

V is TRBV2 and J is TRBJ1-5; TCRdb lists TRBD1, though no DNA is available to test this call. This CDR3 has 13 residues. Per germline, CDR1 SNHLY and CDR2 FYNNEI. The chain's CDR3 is CASKGQGHQPQHF.

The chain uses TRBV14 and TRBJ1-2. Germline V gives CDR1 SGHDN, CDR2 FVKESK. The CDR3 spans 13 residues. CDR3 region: CASSPLGRDGYTF.

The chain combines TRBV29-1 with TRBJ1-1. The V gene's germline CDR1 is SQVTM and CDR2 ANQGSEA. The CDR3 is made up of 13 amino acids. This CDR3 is CSVVQGMNTEAFF. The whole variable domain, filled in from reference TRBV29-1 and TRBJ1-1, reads SAVISQKPSRDICQRGTSLTIQCQVDSQVTMMFWYRQQPGQSLTLIATANQGSEATYESGFVIDKFPISRPNLTFSTLTVSNMSPEDSSIYLCSVVQGMNTEAFFGQGTRLTVV.

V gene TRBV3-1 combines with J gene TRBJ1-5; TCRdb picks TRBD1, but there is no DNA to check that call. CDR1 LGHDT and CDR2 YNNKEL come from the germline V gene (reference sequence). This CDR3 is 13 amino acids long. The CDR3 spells CASRRGTGQPQHF.

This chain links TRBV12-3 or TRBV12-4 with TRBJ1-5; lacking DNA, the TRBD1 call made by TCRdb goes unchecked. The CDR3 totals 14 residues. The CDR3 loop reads CASSPPGDFQPQHF.

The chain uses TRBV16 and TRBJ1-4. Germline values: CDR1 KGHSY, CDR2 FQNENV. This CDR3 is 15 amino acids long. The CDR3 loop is CASSQSASTNEKLFF.

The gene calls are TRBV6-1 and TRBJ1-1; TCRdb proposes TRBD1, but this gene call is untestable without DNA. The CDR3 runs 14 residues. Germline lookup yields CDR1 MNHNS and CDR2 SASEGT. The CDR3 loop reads CATKRGELNIEAFF.

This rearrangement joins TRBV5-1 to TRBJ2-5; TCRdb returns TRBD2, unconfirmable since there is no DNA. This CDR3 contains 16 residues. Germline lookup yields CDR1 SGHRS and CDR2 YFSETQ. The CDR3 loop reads CASTNNIAGGRETQYF.

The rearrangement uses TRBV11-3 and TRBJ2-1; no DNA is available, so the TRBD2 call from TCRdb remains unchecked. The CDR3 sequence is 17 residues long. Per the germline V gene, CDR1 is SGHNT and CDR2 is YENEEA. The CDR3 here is CASSLDLASGLHNEQFF.

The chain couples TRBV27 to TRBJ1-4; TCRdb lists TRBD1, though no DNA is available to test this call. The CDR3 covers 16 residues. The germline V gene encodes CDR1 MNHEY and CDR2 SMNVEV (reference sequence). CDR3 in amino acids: CASSLYRQATNEKLFF.

CDR3 protein: CSVERGAGYGYTF. The chain is built from TRBV29-1 and TRBJ1-2; there is no DNA to check the TCRdb D call of TRBD1. The CDR3 length is 13 residues. Germline lookup yields CDR1 SQVTM and CDR2 ANQGSEA.

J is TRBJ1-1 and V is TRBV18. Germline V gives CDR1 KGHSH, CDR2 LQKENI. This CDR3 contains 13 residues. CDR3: CASLQQRNTEAFF.

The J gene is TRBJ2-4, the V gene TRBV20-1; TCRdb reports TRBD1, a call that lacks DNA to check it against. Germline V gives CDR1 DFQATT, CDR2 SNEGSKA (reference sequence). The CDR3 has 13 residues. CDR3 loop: CSARDQGVDIQYF.

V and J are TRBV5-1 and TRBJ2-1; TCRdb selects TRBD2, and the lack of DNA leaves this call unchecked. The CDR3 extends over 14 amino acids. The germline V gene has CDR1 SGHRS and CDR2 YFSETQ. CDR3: CASSILAGANEQFF.

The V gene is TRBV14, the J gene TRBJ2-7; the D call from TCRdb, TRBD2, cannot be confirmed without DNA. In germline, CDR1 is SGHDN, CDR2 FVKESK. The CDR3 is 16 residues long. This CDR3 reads CASSQAPSGRPSQEYF.